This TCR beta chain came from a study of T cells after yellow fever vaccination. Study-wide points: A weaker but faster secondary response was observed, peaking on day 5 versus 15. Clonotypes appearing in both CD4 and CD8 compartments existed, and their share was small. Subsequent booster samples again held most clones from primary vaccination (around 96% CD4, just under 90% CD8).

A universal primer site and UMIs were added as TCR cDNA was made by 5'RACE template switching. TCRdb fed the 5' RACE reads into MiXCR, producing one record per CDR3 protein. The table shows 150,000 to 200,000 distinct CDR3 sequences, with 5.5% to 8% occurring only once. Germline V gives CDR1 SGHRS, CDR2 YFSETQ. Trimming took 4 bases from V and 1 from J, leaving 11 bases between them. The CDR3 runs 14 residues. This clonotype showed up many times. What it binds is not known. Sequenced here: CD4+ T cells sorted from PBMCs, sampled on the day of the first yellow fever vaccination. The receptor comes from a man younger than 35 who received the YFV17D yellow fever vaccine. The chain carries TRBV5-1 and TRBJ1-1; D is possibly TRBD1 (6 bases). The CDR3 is CASSQDSTNTEAFF. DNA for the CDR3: TGCGCCAGCAGCCAGGACAGCACGAACACTGAAGCTTTCTTT.